Listed below are T cell receptor beta chains from one sample, sequenced in a study of cytomegalovirus exposure and HLA in healthy donors. The assay was immunoSEQ multiplex PCR, and TCRdb's table has in-frame clones only and misses some. The sample includes roughly 150,000 clones, about 80% of them seen just once. What was sequenced was PBMCs. The source is a woman between 35 and 50 years old in good health and CMV-seronegative. Each CDR3 is given with its conserved first and last residue. A D gene is named only where the DNA matches it firmly. Only some rows state a clone size, as once, few, many or a class for expanded clones.

size: -; V: TRBV19; J: TRBJ1-5; D: TRBD1; length: 14; CDR3: CASTTRDRNQPQHF; DNA: TGTGCCAGTACAACCCGGGACAGGAATCAGCCCCAGCATTTT
size: once; V: TRBV4-3; J: TRBJ2-1; D: TRBD2; length: 17; CDR3: CASSQDLLAGGFDEQFF; DNA: TGCGCCAGCAGCCAAGACCTTTTAGCGGGAGGTTTCGATGAGCAGTTCTTC
size: few; V: TRBV11-1; J: TRBJ2-7; D: -; length: 16; CDR3: CASSALQGRVSYEQYF; DNA: TGTGCCAGCAGCGCTCTGCAGGGCAGAGTCTCCTACGAGCAGTACTTC
size: -; V: TRBV4-2; J: TRBJ1-6; D: -; length: 15; CDR3: CASSQAGIDNSPLHF; DNA: TGTGCCAGCAGCCAAGCGGGGATAGATAATTCACCCCTCCACTTT
size: -; V: TRBV5-6; J: TRBJ2-5; D: TRBD2; length: 13; CDR3: CASSTGGVETQYF; DNA: TGTGCCAGCAGCACCGGGGGGGTAGAGACCCAGTACTTC
size: -; V: TRBV7-9; J: TRBJ2-7; D: -; length: 13; CDR3: CASSLSPPYEQYF; DNA: TGTGCCAGCAGCTTAAGCCCCCCCTACGAGCAGTACTTC
size: -; V: TRBV7-2; J: TRBJ1-2; D: TRBD1; length: 13; CDR3: CASSTGGTYGYTF; DNA: TGTGCCAGCAGCACAGGGGGCACCTATGGCTACACCTTC
size: -; V: TRBV7-9; J: TRBJ1-3; D: -; length: 18; CDR3: CASSLGRLGESSGNTIYF; DNA: TGTGCCAGCAGCTTAGGGCGACTTGGGGAGAGCTCTGGAAACACCATATATTTT
size: -; V: TRBV5-1; J: TRBJ2-1; D: -; length: 15; CDR3: CASSLSTGLYNEQFF; DNA: TGCGCCAGCAGCTTGTCCACAGGGTTATACAATGAGCAGTTCTTC
size: -; V: TRBV11-3; J: TRBJ2-7; D: -; length: 11; CDR3: CASGGNYEQYF; DNA: TGTGCCAGCGGGGGGAACTACGAGCAGTACTTC
size: -; V: TRBV28; J: TRBJ2-1; D: TRBD2; length: 18; CDR3: CASSLVRSPGLKSNEQFF; DNA: TGTGCCAGCAGCTTAGTTCGCTCACCGGGACTAAAGTCCAATGAGCAGTTCTTC
size: -; V: TRBV30; J: TRBJ2-1; D: -; length: 13; CDR3: CAWIRESYNEQFF; DNA: TGTGCCTGGATTCGGGAGTCCTACAATGAGCAGTTCTTC
size: -; V: TRBV6-1; J: TRBJ2-7; D: -; length: 15; CDR3: CASSVVAERIYEQYF; DNA: TGTGCCAGCAGCGTAGTCGCGGAAAGAATCTACGAGCAGTACTTC
size: -; V: TRBV5-6; J: TRBJ2-1; D: TRBD2; length: 15; CDR3: CASSLELAGVNEQFF; DNA: TGTGCCAGCAGCTTGGAACTAGCGGGAGTGAATGAGCAGTTCTTC
size: -; V: TRBV27; J: TRBJ2-4; D: TRBD2; length: 18; CDR3: CASRRYVETSGGFNIQYF; DNA: TGTGCCAGCAGGAGATATGTTGAGACTAGCGGGGGGTTCAACATTCAGTACTTC
size: -; V: TRBV11-3; J: TRBJ2-5; D: TRBD2; length: 15; CDR3: CASSRRGGAQETQYF; DNA: TGTGCCAGCAGTCGACGGGGGGGGGCCCAAGAGACCCAGTACTTC
size: -; V: TRBV10-3; J: TRBJ1-2; D: -; length: 18; CDR3: CAISESNSRGSSNYGYTF; DNA: TGTGCCATCAGTGAGTCGAATTCTCGGGGGAGTTCTAACTATGGCTACACCTTC
size: -; V: TRBV11-3; J: TRBJ2-1; D: -; length: 16; CDR3: CASSLVTLAIYNEQFF; DNA: TGTGCCAGCAGCTTAGTCACACTAGCCATCTACAATGAGCAGTTCTTC
size: -; V: TRBV5-1; J: TRBJ2-2; D: TRBD1; length: 15; CDR3: CASSGQGANTGELFF; DNA: TGCGCCAGCAGCGGACAGGGGGCGAACACCGGGGAGCTGTTTTTT
size: -; V: TRBV7-2; J: TRBJ1-3; D: -; length: 17; CDR3: CASSLVGRAGSGNTIYF; DNA: TGTGCCAGCAGCTTAGTGGGGAGGGCAGGCTCTGGAAACACCATATATTTT
size: -; V: TRBV7-6; J: TRBJ2-7; D: TRBD1; length: 15; CDR3: CASSLAPDRGGEQYF; DNA: TGTGCCAGCAGCTTAGCCCCTGACAGGGGAGGCGAGCAGTACTTC
size: once; V: TRBV5-6; J: TRBJ2-5; D: TRBD2; length: 17; CDR3: CASSPDRGLAGEETQYF; DNA: TGTGCCAGCAGCCCCGACAGAGGACTAGCGGGGGAAGAGACCCAGTACTTC
size: -; V: TRBV4-1; J: TRBJ2-5; D: TRBD1; length: 17; CDR3: CASSPGQGQRAQETQYF; DNA: TGCGCCAGCAGCCCCGGACAGGGGCAGAGGGCCCAAGAGACCCAGTACTTC
size: -; V: TRBV19; J: TRBJ2-7; D: TRBD1; length: 13; CDR3: CASRQGIAYEQYF; DNA: TGTGCCAGCCGACAGGGTATCGCCTACGAGCAGTACTTC
size: once; V: TRBV7-9; J: TRBJ2-7; D: TRBD1; length: 18; CDR3: CASSPPAPGTASSYEQYF; DNA: TGTGCCAGCAGCCCCCCCGCTCCCGGGACAGCGAGCTCCTACGAGCAGTACTTC
size: -; V: TRBV28; J: TRBJ2-7; D: TRBD2; length: 16; CDR3: CASSLTSGRADYEQYF; DNA: TGTGCCAGCAGCCTAACCTCCGGGAGGGCCGACTACGAGCAGTACTTC
size: -; V: TRBV9; J: TRBJ2-3; D: -; length: 15; CDR3: CASSVEGLSTDTQYF; DNA: TGTGCCAGCAGCGTAGAGGGACTCAGCACAGATACGCAGTATTTT